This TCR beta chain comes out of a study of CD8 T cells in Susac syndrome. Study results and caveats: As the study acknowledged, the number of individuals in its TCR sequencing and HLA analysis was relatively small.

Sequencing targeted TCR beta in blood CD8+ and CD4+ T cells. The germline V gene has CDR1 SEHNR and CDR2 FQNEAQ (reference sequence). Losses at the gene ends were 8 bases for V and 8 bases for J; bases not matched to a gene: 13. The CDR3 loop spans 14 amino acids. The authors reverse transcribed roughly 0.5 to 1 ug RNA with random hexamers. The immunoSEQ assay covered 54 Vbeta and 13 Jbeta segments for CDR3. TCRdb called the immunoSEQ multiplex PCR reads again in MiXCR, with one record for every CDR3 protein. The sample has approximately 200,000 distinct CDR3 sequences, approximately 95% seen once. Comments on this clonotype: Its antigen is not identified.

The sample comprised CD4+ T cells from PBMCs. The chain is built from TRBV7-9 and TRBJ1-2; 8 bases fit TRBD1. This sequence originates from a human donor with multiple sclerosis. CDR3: CASWGRGQGQGYTF. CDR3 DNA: TGTGCCAGCTGGGGCAGGGGGCAAGGTCAGGGCTACACCTTC.